Here is one T cell receptor (beta chain) with its context. These data belong to a study of blood T cell repertoires in COVID-19. Study overall: Sites in the United States, Italy and Spain provided acute and convalescent COVID-19 samples. T cells, B-cell-depleted T cells, or PBMCs supplied cDNA or gDNA.

Per the study methods: Estimated nucleated cell counts came from reference gene primer amplification. Clones were read by immunoSEQ multiplex PCR, and TCRdb kept only the in-frame ones, dropping some. The V and J calls and clone size come from that table; D and trimming were worked out from the DNA. The sample has more than 200,000 clones; approximately 91% are singletons. The CDR3 is 14 residues long. CDR1 and CDR2 from the germline V gene are LGHNA and YSLEER. Germline trimming cut 7 bases from V and 3 bases from J; bases unmatched to any gene: 8. This chain links TRBV4-3 with TRBJ1-1, with TRBD1 matching 7 bases. The clonotype was recovered from a human donor in a cohort sampled during active COVID-19. The specimen was peripheral blood. Written as DNA, the CDR3 is TGCGCCAGCATAGAGGGGGCGCGAGACACTGAAGCTTTCTTT. Translation: CASIEGARDTEAFF.